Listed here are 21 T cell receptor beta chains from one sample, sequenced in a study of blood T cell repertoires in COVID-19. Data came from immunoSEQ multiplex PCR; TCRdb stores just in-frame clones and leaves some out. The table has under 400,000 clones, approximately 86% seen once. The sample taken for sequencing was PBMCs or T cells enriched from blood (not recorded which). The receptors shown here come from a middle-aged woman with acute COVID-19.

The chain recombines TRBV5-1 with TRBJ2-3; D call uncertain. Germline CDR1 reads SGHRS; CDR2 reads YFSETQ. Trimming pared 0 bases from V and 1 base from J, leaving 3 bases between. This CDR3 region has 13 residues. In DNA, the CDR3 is TGCGCCAGCAGCTTGGCGGGCACAGATACGCAGTATTTT. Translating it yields CASSLAGTDTQYF. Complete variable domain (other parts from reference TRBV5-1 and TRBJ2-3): KAGVTQTPRYLIKTRGQQVTLSCSPISGHRSVSWYQQTPGQGLQFLFEYFSETQRNKGNFPGRFSGRQFSNSRSEMNVSTLELGDSALYLCASSLAGTDTQYFGPGTRLTVL.

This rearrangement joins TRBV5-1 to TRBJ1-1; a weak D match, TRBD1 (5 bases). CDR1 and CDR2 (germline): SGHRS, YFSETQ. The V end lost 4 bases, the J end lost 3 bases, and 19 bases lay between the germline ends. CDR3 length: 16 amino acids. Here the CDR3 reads CASSLWGRVADTEAFF. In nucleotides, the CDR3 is TGCGCCAGCAGCCTCTGGGGGAGGGTAGCGGACACTGAAGCTTTCTTT.

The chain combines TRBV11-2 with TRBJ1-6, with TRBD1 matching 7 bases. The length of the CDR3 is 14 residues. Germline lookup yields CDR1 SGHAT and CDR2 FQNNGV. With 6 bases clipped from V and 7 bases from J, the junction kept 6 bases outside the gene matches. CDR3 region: CASRRDSSNSPLHF. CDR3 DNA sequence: TGTGCCAGCAGACGGGACAGTAGCAATTCACCCCTCCACTTT.

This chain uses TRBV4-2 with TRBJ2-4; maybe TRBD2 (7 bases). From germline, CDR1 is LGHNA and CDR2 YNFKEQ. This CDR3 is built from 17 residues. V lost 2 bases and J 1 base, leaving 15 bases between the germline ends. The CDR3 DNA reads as TGTGCCAGCAGCCAATCGGGGGGCGTTCAGGCCAAAAACATTCAGTACTTC. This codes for CASSQSGGVQAKNIQYF.

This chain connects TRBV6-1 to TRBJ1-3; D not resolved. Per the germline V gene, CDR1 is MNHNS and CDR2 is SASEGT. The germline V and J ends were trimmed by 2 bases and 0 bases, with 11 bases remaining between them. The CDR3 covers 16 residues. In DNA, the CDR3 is TGTGCCAGCAGTGAACCGGGGTTGAGCTCTGGAAACACCATATATTTT. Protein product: CASSEPGLSSGNTIYF.

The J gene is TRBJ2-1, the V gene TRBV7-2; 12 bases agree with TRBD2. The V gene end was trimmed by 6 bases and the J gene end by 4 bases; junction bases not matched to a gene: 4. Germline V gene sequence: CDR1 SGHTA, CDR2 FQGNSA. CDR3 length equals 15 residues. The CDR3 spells CASRQTSGGYNEQFF. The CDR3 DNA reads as TGTGCCAGCAGGCAGACTAGCGGGGGATACAATGAGCAGTTCTTC.

The CDR3 DNA reads as TGTGCCAGCAGCCCTCTAGCGGGAGGGTGGGAGCAGTACTTC. Its translation: CASSPLAGGWEQYF. V is TRBV7-2 and J is TRBJ2-7; 12 positions match TRBD2. The germline V gene has CDR1 SGHTA and CDR2 FQGNSA. CDR3 length equals 14 residues. V dropped 5 bases and J dropped 7; count of bases not matched to a gene: 6. The variable domain in full, completed from reference TRBV7-2 and TRBJ2-7, reads GAGVSQSPSNKVTEKGKDVELRCDPISGHTALYWYRQSLGQGLEFLIYFQGNSAPDKSGLPSDRFSAERTGGSVSTLTIQRTQQEDSAVYLCASSPLAGGWEQYFGPGTRLTVT.

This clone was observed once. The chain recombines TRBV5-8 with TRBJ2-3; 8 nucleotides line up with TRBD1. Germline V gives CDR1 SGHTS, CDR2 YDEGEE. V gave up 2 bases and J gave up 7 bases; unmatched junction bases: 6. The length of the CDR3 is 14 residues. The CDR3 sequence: CASSFGQGTHTQYF. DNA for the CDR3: TGTGCCAGCAGCTTTGGACAGGGAACCCATACGCAGTATTTT. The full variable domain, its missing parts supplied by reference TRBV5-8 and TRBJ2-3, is EAGVTQSPTHLIKTRGQQATLRCSPISGHTSVYWYQQALGLGLQFLLWYDEGEERNRGNFPPRFSGRQFPNYSSELNVNALELEDSALYLCASSFGQGTHTQYFGPGTRLTVL.

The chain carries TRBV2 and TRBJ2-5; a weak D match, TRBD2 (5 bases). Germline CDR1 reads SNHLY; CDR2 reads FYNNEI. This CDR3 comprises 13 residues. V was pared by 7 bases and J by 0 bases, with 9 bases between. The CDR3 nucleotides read TGTGCCAGCATAATGGGAGACCAAGAGACCCAGTACTTC. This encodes CASIMGDQETQYF.

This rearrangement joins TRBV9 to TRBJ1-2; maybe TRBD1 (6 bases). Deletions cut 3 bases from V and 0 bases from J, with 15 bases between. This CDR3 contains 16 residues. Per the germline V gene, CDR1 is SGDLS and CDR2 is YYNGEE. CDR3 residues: CASSAPDRDSNYGYTF. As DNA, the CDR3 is TGTGCCAGCAGCGCTCCGGACAGAGACTCTAACTATGGCTACACCTTC.

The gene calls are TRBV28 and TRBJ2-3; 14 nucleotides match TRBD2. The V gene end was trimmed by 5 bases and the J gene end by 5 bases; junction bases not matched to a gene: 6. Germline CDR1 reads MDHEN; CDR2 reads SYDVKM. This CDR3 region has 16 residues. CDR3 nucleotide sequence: TGTGCCAGCAGTATGGGACTAGCGGGAGCGGGAGATACGCAGTATTTT. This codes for CASSMGLAGAGDTQYF.

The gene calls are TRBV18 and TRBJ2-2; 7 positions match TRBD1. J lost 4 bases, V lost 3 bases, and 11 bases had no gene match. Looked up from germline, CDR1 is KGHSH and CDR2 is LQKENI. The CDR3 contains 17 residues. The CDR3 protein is CASSPRVTGLGTGELFF. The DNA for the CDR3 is TGTGCCAGCTCACCCCGCGTGACAGGGTTGGGCACCGGGGAGCTGTTTTTT.

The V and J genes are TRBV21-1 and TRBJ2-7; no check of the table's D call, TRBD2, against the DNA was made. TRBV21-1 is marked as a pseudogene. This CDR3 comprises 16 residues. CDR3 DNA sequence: TGTGCCAGCAGCAAAAGATGCGGGAGTTTGCCCTACGAGCAGTACTTC. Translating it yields CASSKRCGSLPYEQYF.

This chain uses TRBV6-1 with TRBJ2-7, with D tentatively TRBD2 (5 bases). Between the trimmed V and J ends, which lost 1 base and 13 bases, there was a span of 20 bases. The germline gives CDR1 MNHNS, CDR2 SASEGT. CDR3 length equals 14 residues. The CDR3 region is CASSEELSAAVGYF. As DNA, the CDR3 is TGTGCCAGCAGTGAAGAATTGTCAGCGGCAGTTGGCTACTTC.

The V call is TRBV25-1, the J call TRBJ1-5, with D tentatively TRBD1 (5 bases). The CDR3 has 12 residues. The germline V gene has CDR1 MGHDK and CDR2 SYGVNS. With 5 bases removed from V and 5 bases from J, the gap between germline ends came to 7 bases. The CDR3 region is CASSQGYQPQHF. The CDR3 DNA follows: TGTGCCAGCAGTCAGGGCTATCAGCCCCAGCATTTT.

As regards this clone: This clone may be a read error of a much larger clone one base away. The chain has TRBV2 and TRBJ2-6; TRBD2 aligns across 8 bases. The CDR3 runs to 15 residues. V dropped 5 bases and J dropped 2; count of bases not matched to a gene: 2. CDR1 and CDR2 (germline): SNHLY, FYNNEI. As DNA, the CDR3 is TGTGCCAGCAGTTACGGGGGGGCTGGGGCCAACGTCCTGACTTTC. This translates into CASSYGGAGANVLTF.

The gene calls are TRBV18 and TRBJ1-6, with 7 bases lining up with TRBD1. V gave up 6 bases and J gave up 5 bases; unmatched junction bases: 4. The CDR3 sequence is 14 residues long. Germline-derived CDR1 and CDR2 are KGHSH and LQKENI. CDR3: CASSPGQNNSPLHF. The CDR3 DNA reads TGTGCCAGCTCTCCGGGACAGAATAATTCACCCCTCCACTTT.

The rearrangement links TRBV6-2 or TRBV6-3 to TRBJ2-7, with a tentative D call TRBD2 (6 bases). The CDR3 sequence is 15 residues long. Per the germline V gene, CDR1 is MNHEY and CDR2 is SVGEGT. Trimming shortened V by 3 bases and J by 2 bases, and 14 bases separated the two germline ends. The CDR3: CASSYNRGLTYEQYF. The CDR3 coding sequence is TGTGCCAGCAGTTATAACCGGGGACTGACCTACGAGCAGTACTTC.

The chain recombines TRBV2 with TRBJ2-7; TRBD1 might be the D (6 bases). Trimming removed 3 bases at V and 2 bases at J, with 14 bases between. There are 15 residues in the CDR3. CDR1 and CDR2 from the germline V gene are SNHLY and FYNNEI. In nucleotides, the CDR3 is TGTGCCAGCAGTGATGGCCCAGGGGAACCCTACGAGCAGTACTTC. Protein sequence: CASSDGPGEPYEQYF. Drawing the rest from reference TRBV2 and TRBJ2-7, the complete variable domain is EPEVTQTPSHQVTQMGQEVILRCVPISNHLYFYWYRQILGQKVEFLVSFYNNEISEKSEIFDDQFSVERPDGSNFTLKIRSTKLEDSAMYFCASSDGPGEPYEQYFGPGTRLTVT.

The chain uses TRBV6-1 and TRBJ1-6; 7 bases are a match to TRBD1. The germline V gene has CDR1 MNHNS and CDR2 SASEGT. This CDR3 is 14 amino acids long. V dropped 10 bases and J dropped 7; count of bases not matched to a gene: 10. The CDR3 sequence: CATFWETGNSPLHF. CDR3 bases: TGTGCCACCTTCTGGGAGACAGGGAATTCACCCCTCCACTTT.

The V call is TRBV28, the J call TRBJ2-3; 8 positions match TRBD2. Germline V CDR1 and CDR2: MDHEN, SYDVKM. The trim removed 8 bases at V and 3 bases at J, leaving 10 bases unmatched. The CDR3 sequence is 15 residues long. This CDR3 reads CASALLGLETDTQYF. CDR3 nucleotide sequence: TGTGCCAGCGCGCTCTTGGGACTAGAAACAGATACGCAGTATTTT.